A single sample is the source of the 9 T cell receptor beta chains below, sequenced in a study of blood T cell repertoires in COVID-19. The assay was immunoSEQ multiplex PCR, and TCRdb's table has in-frame clones only and misses some. Among around 140,000 clones listed, about nine tenths were seen once. The sample consisted of peripheral blood. The receptor set was obtained from a man aged 50-60 years with active COVID-19.

This clone was counted between two and nine times. The chain carries TRBV18 and TRBJ1-1; 8 bases are shared with TRBD1. Trimming removed 1 base from V and 4 bases from J; junction bases left unmatched: 5. Germline V gene lookup returns CDR1 KGHSH and CDR2 LQKENI. This CDR3 spans 15 amino acids. CDR3 DNA sequence: TGTGCCAGCTCACCACTGACAGGGGAGGCCACTGAAGCTTTCTTT. Amino acid sequence: CASSPLTGEATEAFF.

The chain uses TRBV11-2 and TRBJ2-7; 10 nucleotides line up with TRBD1. This CDR3 has 14 amino acids. V was pared by 5 bases and J by 7 bases, with 8 bases of the junction left unmatched. Germline V gene lookup returns CDR1 SGHAT and CDR2 FQNNGV. For the CDR3, the DNA is TGTGCCAGCAGCACGAGACAGGGGGCCTGGGAGCAGTACTTC. It codes for CASSTRQGAWEQYF.

The chain carries TRBV4-1 and TRBJ2-3; 15 bases match TRBD2. The ends lost 4 bases at V and 5 bases at J; junction bases unmatched: 7. CDR1 and CDR2 (germline): MGHRA, YSYEKL. This CDR3 is built from 17 residues. CDR3 coding DNA: TGCGCCAGCAGCCCTGGACTAGCGGGGGGGCCATTAGATACGCAGTATTTT. It is translated as CASSPGLAGGPLDTQYF.

The chain recombines TRBV7-2 with TRBJ2-5, with 7 bases that match TRBD1. This CDR3 spans 18 amino acids. Germline V gene data show CDR1 as SGHTA and CDR2 as FQGNSA. V shed 4 bases and J 1 base; nucleotides not matched to a gene: 15. Written as DNA, the CDR3 is TGTGCCAGCAGCTCTTACGGACAGGATTATTATTCCCAAGAGACCCAGTACTTC. It yields the protein CASSSYGQDYYSQETQYF. Combining the CDR3 with reference TRBV7-2 and TRBJ2-5 gives the whole variable domain GAGVSQSPSNKVTEKGKDVELRCDPISGHTALYWYRQSLGQGLEFLIYFQGNSAPDKSGLPSDRFSAERTGGSVSTLTIQRTQQEDSAVYLCASSSYGQDYYSQETQYFGPGTRLLVL.

This chain uses TRBV18 with TRBJ2-2; D call uncertain. CDR1 is KGHSH, CDR2 LQKENI, per germline. This CDR3 has 11 residues. Trimming removed 8 bases at V and 6 bases at J, with 7 bases between. In DNA, the CDR3 is TGTGCCAGCCACTACGCCGGGGAGCTGTTTTTT. Its protein product is CASHYAGELFF.

The chain's CDR3 is CASSQDRGGGQETQYF. CDR3 DNA sequence: TGCGCCAGCAGCCAAGATCGGGGCGGGGGGCAAGAGACCCAGTACTTC. The chain has TRBV4-1 and TRBJ2-5; 8 positions agree with TRBD2. Per the germline V gene, CDR1 is MGHRA and CDR2 is YSYEKL. V was pared by 0 bases and J by 2 bases, with 5 bases of the junction left unmatched. This CDR3 is built from 16 residues.

This chain uses TRBV20-1 with TRBJ1-5; D is undetermined. V dropped 3 bases and J dropped 4 bases, with 7 bases sitting between them. The CDR3 runs 12 residues. Germline assignment: CDR1 DFQATT and CDR2 SNEGSKA (reference sequence). The CDR3 region is CSASQKNQPQHF. The CDR3 coding sequence is TGCAGTGCTAGTCAGAAGAATCAGCCCCAGCATTTT.

This chain connects TRBV4-1 to TRBJ1-1; 8 positions match TRBD1. CDR3 size: 16 residues. The germline CDR1 and CDR2 sequences are MGHRA and YSYEKL. The V gene end was trimmed by 4 bases and the J gene end by 0 bases; junction bases not matched to a gene: 7. The CDR3 spells CASSPRTGFMNTEAFF. CDR3 bases: TGCGCCAGCAGCCCCAGGACAGGGTTCATGAACACTGAAGCTTTCTTT.

As DNA, the CDR3 is TGTGCCAGCAGCTTAGGGACTAGCTCCTACAATGAGCAGTTCTTC. Residues: CASSLGTSSYNEQFF. This sequence joins TRBV7-6 and TRBJ2-1, with 7 nucleotides matching TRBD2. CDR3 size: 15 residues. V lost 1 base and J lost 0; bases outside the gene matches: 0. Germline V lookup: CDR1 SGHVS, CDR2 FNYEAQ.